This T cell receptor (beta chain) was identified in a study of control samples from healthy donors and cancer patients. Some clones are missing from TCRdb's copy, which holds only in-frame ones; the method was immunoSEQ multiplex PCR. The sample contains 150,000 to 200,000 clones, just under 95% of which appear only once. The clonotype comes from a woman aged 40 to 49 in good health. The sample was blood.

CDR3 loop: CASSPDGGTPYEQYF. For the CDR3, the DNA is TGTGCCAGCAGCCCCGATGGCGGGACCCCCTACGAGCAGTACTTC. The chain has TRBV7-2 and TRBJ2-7; TRBD2 might be the D (6 bases). The CDR3 consists of 15 residues. The V and J ends lost 5 bases and 2 bases respectively, with 16 bases between them. CDR1 and CDR2 (germline): SGHTA, FQGNSA. Full variable domain (outside the CDR3, taken from reference TRBV7-2 and TRBJ2-7): GAGVSQSPSNKVTEKGKDVELRCDPISGHTALYWYRQSLGQGLEFLIYFQGNSAPDKSGLPSDRFSAERTGGSVSTLTIQRTQQEDSAVYLCASSPDGGTPYEQYFGPGTRLTVT.